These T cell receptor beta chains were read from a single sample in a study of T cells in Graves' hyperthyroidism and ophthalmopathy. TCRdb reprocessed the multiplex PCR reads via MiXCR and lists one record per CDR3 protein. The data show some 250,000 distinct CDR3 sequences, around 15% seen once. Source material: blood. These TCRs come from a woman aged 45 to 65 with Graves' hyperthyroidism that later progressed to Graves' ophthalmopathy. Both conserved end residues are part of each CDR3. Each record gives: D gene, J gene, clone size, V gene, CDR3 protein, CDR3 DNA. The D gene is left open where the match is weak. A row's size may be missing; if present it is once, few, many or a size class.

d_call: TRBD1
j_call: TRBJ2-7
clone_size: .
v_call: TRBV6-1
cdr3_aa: CASRRGQGGSYEQYF
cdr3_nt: TGTGCCAGCAGAAGGGGACAGGGGGGATCCTACGAGCAGTACTTC

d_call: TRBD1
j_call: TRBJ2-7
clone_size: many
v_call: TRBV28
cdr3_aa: CASSFPPGTGIYEQYF
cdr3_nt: TGTGCCAGCAGTTTCCCCCCCGGGACAGGGATCTACGAGCAGTACTTC

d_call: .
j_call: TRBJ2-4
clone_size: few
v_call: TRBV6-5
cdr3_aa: CASSYSLGSEKNIQYF
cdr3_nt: TGTGCCAGCAGTTACTCGTTGGGTAGTGAAAAAAACATTCAGTACTTC

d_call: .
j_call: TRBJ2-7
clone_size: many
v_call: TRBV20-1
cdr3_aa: CSARKDTYEQYF
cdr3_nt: TGCAGTGCTAGGAAGGATACCTACGAGCAGTACTTC

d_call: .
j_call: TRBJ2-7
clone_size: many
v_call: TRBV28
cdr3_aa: CASSFRPRFNEQYF
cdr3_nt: TGTGCCAGCAGTTTCCGCCCTAGATTTAACGAGCAGTACTTC

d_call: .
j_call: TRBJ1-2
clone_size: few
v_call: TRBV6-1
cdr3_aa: CASRTPGRDGYTF
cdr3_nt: TGTGCCAGCAGGACTCCGGGACGGGATGGCTACACCTTC

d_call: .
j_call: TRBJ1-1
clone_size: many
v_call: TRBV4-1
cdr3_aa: CASYRYSTEAFF
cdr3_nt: TGCGCCAGTTACCGTTACAGCACTGAAGCTTTCTTT

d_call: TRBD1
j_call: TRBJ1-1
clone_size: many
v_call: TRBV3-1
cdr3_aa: CASSPGQAGEAFF
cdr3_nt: TGTGCCAGCAGCCCAGGACAGGCCGGTGAAGCTTTCTTT

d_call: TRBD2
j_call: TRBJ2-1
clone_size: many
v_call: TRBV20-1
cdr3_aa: CSASPLLAESYNEQFF
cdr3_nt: TGCAGTGCTAGCCCCCTACTAGCGGAATCCTACAATGAGCAGTTCTTC

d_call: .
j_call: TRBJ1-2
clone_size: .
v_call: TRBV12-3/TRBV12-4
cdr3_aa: CASSRQGAAYGYTF
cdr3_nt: TGTGCCAGCAGTAGGCAGGGAGCTGCCTATGGCTACACCTTC

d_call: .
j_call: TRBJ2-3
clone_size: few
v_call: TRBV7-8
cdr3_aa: CASSFGYTDTQYF
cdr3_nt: TGTGCCAGCAGCTTCGGGTACACAGATACGCAGTATTTT

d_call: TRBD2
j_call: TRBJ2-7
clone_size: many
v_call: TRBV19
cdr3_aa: CASRLTSGSYEQYF
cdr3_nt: TGTGCCAGTAGACTGACTAGCGGTTCCTACGAGCAGTACTTC

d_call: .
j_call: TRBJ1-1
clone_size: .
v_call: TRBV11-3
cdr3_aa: CASSLGGADYGAFF
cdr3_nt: TGTGCCAGCAGCTTAGGAGGGGCTGACTACGGGGCTTTCTTT

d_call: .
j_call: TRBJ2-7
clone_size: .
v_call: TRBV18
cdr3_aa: CASSPPYGFISYEQYF
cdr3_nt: TGTGCCAGCTCACCACCGTATGGGTTTATCTCCTACGAGCAGTACTTC

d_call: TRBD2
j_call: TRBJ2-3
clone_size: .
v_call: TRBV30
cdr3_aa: CAWTSGSTDTQYF
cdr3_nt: TGTGCCTGGACTAGCGGGAGCACAGATACGCAGTATTTT

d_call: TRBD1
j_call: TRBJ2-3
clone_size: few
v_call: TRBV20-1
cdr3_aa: CSAGQGGTDTQYF
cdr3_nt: TGCAGTGCCGGACAGGGTGGCACAGATACGCAGTATTTT

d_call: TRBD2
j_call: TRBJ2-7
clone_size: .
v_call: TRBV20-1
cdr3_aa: CSAPTGTSGFYEQYF
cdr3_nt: TGCAGTGCCCCGACGGGGACTAGCGGATTCTACGAGCAGTACTTC

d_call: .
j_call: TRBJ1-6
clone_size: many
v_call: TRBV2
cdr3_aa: CASRRAGNSPLHF
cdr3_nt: TGTGCCAGCAGAAGGGCAGGGAATTCACCCCTCCACTTT

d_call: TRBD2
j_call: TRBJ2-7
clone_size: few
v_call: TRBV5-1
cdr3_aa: CASQAQGLAVDEQYF
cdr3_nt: TGCGCCAGCCAAGCGCAGGGACTAGCCGTCGACGAGCAGTACTTC

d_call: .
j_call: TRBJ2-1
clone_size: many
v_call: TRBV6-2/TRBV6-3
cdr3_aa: CASRLDVTYNEQFF
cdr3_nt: TGTGCCAGCAGGCTGGATGTAACCTACAATGAGCAGTTCTTC

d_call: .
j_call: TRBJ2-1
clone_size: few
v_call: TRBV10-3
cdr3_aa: CAIREGGGVRNEQFF
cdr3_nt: TGTGCCATCAGAGAGGGGGGGGGGGTGAGAAATGAGCAGTTCTTC

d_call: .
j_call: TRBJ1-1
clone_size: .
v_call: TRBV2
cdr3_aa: CASSAGAGVGTEAFF
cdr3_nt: TGTGCCAGCAGTGCAGGCGCCGGGGTAGGAACTGAAGCTTTCTTT

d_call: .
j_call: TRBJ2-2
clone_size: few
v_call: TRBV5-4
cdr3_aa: CASSRADANTGELFF
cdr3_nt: TGTGCCAGCAGCCGAGCGGATGCGAACACCGGGGAGCTGTTTTTT

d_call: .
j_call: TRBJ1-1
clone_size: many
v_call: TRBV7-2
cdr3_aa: CASSSQGTEAFF
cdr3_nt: TGTGCCAGCAGCTCACAGGGCACTGAAGCTTTCTTT

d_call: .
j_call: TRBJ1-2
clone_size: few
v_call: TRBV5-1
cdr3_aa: CASSAGPDRTGYTF
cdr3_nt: TGCGCCAGCAGCGCGGGACCAGACAGGACTGGCTACACCTTC

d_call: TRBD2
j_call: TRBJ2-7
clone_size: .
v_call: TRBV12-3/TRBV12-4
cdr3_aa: CASSYLPGGPYEQYF
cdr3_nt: TGTGCCAGCAGTTACTTACCGGGAGGCCCCTACGAGCAGTACTTC

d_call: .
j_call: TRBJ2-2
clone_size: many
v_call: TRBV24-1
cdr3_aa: CATFKPGTGELFF
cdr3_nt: TGTGCCACCTTTAAACCTGGCACCGGGGAGCTGTTTTTT

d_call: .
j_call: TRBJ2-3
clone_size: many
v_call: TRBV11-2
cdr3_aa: CASSLDLRGIHTQYF
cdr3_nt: TGTGCCAGCAGCTTAGATCTTAGGGGAATACATACGCAGTATTTT

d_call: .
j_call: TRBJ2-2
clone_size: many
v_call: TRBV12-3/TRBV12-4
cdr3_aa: CASSWTEGPAGELFF
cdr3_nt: TGTGCCAGCAGTTGGACAGAAGGTCCCGCCGGGGAGCTGTTTTTT

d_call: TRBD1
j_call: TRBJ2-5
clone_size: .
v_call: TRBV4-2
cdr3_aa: CASSLSTGDETQYF
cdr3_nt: TGTGCCAGCAGCCTAAGTACAGGGGACGAGACCCAGTACTTC

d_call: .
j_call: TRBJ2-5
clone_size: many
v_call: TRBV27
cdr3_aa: CASSLGGSTMTQYF
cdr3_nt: TGTGCCAGCAGTTTAGGGGGGTCGACCATGACCCAGTACTTC

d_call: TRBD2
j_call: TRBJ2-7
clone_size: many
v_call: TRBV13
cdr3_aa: CASSPRGGERESEQYF
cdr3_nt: TGTGCCAGCAGCCCCCGTGGCGGCGAGCGGGAGAGCGAGCAGTACTTC

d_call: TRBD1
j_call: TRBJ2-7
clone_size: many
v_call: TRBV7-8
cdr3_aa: CATRRPGQGAHEQYF
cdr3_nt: TGTGCCACAAGGAGACCGGGACAGGGGGCCCACGAGCAGTACTTC

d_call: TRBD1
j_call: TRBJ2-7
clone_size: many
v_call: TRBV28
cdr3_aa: CASSLRAGQVRYEQYF
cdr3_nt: TGTGCCAGCAGTTTAAGGGCGGGACAGGTTCGCTACGAGCAGTACTTC

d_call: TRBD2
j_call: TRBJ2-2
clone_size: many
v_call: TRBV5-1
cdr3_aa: CASSHRGGAKTGELFF
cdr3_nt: TGCGCCAGCAGCCACCGGGGGGGGGCTAAGACCGGGGAGCTGTTTTTT

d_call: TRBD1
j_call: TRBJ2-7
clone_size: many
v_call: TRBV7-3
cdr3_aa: CASSFDRASDRYF
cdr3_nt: TGTGCCAGCAGCTTTGACAGGGCCAGTGATCGGTACTTC

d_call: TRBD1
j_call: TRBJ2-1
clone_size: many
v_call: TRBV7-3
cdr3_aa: CASSLGTGGGYNEQFF
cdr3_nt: TGTGCCAGCAGCTTAGGGACAGGGGGCGGGTACAATGAGCAGTTCTTC

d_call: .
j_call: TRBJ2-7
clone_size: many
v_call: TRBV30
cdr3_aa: CAWTEKQGTSYEQYF
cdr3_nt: TGTGCCTGGACAGAAAAACAGGGAACCTCCTACGAGCAGTACTTC

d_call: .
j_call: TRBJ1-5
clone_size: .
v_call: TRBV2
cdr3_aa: CASSPWGAGQPQHF
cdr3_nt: TGTGCCAGCAGCCCCTGGGGGGCCGGTCAGCCCCAGCATTTT

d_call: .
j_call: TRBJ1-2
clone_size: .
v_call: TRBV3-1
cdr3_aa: CASSVQQGLSYGYTF
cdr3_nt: TGTGCCAGCAGCGTCCAGCAGGGCCTTAGCTATGGCTACACCTTC

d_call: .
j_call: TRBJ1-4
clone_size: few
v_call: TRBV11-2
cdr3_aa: CASSLGLGGNEKLFF
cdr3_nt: TGTGCCAGCAGCTTAGGACTCGGGGGAAATGAAAAACTGTTTTTT

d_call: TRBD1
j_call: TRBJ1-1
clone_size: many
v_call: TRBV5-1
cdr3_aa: CASRPGGMNTEAFF
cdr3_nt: TGCGCCAGCCGCCCAGGGGGGATGAACACTGAAGCTTTCTTT

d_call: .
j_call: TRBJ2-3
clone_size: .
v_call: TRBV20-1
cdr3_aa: CSARDTKRSTDTQYF
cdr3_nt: TGCAGTGCTAGAGATACTAAGCGGAGCACAGATACGCAGTATTTT

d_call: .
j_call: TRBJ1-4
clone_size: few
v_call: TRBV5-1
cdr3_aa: CASSLVGAEEKLFF
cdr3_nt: TGCGCCAGCAGCTTGGTGGGGGCCGAGGAAAAACTGTTTTTT

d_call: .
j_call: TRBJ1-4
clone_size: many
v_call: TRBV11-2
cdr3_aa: CASSYSTGDEKLFF
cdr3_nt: TGTGCCAGCAGCTACTCAACCGGCGATGAAAAACTGTTTTTT

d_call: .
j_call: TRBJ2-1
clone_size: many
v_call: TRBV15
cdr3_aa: CATSRGVEGSYNEQFF
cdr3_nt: TGTGCCACCAGCAGAGGGGTAGAAGGCTCCTACAATGAGCAGTTCTTC

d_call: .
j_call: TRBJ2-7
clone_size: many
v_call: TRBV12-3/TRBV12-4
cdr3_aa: CASSPGSIYEQYF
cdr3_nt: TGTGCCAGCAGCCCAGGGAGTATCTACGAGCAGTACTTC

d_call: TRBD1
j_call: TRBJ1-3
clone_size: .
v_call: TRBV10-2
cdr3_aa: CAGQGSSGNTIYF
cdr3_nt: TGCGCCGGACAGGGTTCATCTGGAAACACCATATATTTT

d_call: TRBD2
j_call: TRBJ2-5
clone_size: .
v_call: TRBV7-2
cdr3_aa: CASSSRLAGGQETQYF
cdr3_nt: TGTGCCAGCAGCTCACGACTAGCGGGAGGGCAAGAGACCCAGTACTTC

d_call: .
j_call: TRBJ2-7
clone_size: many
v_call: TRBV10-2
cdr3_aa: CASQGGLAEQYF
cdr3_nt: TGCGCCTCCCAGGGGGGTCTCGCCGAGCAGTACTTC

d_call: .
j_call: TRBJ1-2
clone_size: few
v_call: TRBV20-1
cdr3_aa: CSAGGERANHGYTF
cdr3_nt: TGCAGTGCGGGGGGAGAACGAGCTAACCATGGCTACACCTTC

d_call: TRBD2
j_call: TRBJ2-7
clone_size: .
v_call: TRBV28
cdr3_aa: CASWTSGRSHEQYF
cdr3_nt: TGTGCCAGCTGGACTAGCGGGAGGTCCCACGAGCAGTACTTC

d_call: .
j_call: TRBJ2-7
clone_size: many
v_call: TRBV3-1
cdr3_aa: CASSPWGGGGLGEQYF
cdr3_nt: TGTGCCAGCAGCCCATGGGGGGGCGGTGGATTAGGGGAGCAGTACTTC

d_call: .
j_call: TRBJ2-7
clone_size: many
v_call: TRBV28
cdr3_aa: CASSLEGVNYEQYF
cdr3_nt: TGTGCCAGCAGTCTCGAAGGTGTCAACTACGAGCAGTACTTC